One TCR beta chain is described in this entry. Its antigen is unknown. This sample was taken from a study of vaccination and CD4 T cells after COVID-19. Overall study context: The convalescent group had six males, four females, seven Caucasians, two Asians, one multiracial. Overlapping peptides of the spike proteins of SARS-CoV-2, HCoV-NL63, HCoV-OC43 and HCoV-229E were used for cell stimulation.

As for treatment: approximately nine-day PBMC culture with coronavirus spike peptide pools or control peptides (ViraFEST assay). After expanding antigen-specific T cells with peptide pools, ViraFEST sequenced their TCRs. The Oncomine TCR Beta short-read assay sequenced DNA from cultured CD4+ T cells. Cultured CD4+ T cells yielded the extracted genomic DNA. Via MiXCR, TCRdb re-called the PCR reads, giving one row per CDR3 protein. The table has approximately 15,000 distinct CDR3 sequences, about 31% seen once. The material sequenced was cultured CD4+ T cells from blood. The sequence came from a human donor with COVID-19.

The CDR3 DNA follows: TGTGCCAGCAGCCATGCCCCCGGACACCATAGCAATCAGCCCCAGCATTTT. Encoded protein: CASSHAPGHHSNQPQHF. V usage is TRBV6-8 and J usage is TRBJ1-5; D is perhaps TRBD1 (5 bases). The CDR3 has 17 amino acids. CDR1 and CDR2 (germline): MNHGY, SAAAGT. V lost 6 bases, J lost 0 bases, and 18 bases lay in between.